This TCR beta chain originates from a study of OX40 agonist ivuxolimab in advanced cancers. Study at large: Patients treated during dose escalation were battling hepatocellular carcinoma, melanoma, renal cell or head and neck cancer.

Germline values: CDR1 ENHRY, CDR2 SYGVKD. CDR3 length: 14 amino acids. J lost 7 bases, V lost 6 bases, and 11 bases had no gene match. This clone was seen once. This table comes from immunoSEQ multiplex PCR, and its TCRdb copy is limited to in-frame clones, with some not included. Altogether around 78,000 clones are present, 81% being singletons, with the ten largest covering 3.5% to 6%. This receptor was taken from an adult with an advanced solid tumor such as melanoma, head and neck, liver or kidney cancer. The specimen was CD4+ or CD8+ T cells sorted from blood, collected in a trial of the OX40 agonist ivuxolimab. The chain is built from TRBV10-3 and TRBJ1-1; 7 positions match TRBD1. The CDR3: CAIRPGQWGSEAFF. The CDR3 DNA is TGTGCCATCAGACCGGGACAGTGGGGGAGTGAAGCTTTCTTT.